Following are 16 T cell receptor beta chains from one sample sequenced in a study of T cells after yellow fever vaccination. In TCRdb, the 5' RACE reads were re-called with MiXCR into one record per CDR3 protein. The sample shows about 210,000 distinct CDR3 sequences, 3.2% of them seen only once. This material consisted of CD4+ T cells sorted from PBMCs, taken 10 days after the yellow fever booster vaccination. The source is a man younger than 30 who received the YFV17D yellow fever vaccine.

The rearrangement joins TRBV12-3 or TRBV12-4 to TRBJ1-3; TRBD1 matches 7 bases. This CDR3 comprises 16 residues. The J segment lost 0 bases and the V segment lost 6 bases, leaving 8 bases of the junction unmatched. DNA for the CDR3: TGTGCCAGCAGGGGGGACAGCCTCTTCTCTGGAAACACCATATATTTT. Its protein is CASRGDSLFSGNTIYF.

This chain connects TRBV2 to TRBJ2-2; 7 nucleotides line up with TRBD1. There are 14 residues in the CDR3. J lost 2 bases, V lost 9 bases, and 6 bases had no gene match. CDR1 and CDR2 (germline): SNHLY, FYNNEI. CDR3 residues: CASVRDRNTGELFF. The CDR3 DNA sequence: TGTGCCAGTGTCCGGGACAGAAACACCGGGGAGCTGTTTTTT.

This clonotype was recorded many times. The rearrangement links TRBV7-2 to TRBJ1-2; TRBD1 is a possible D gene (6 bases). This CDR3 spans 13 amino acids. The germline V and J ends were trimmed by 5 bases and 8 bases, with 15 bases remaining between them. Per the germline V gene, CDR1 is SGHTA and CDR2 is FQGNSA. CDR3 amino acids: CASSPGDPRGYTF. The CDR3 nucleotides read TGTGCCAGCAGCCCAGGGGATCCACGGGGCTACACCTTC.

The CDR3 bases are TGTGCCAGCTCACCACCCGCTGAGAACACCATATATTTT. Its protein is CASSPPAENTIYF. The chain recombines TRBV18 with TRBJ1-3, with no clear D. Trimming removed 0 bases from V and 7 bases from J, with 7 bases in between. Germline CDR1 KGHSH, CDR2 LQKENI. The CDR3 covers 13 residues. Combining the CDR3 with reference TRBV18 and TRBJ1-3 gives the whole variable domain NAGVMQNPRHLVRRRGQEARLRCSPMKGHSHVYWYRQLPEEGLKFMVYLQKENIIDESGMPKERFSAEFPKEGPSILRIQQVVRGDSAAYFCASSPPAENTIYFGEGSWLTVV.

This clonotype was seen repeatedly, ten times or more. This rearrangement joins TRBV12-3 or TRBV12-4 to TRBJ2-1; 7 nucleotides match TRBD1. V was pared by 2 bases and J by 6 bases, with 7 bases of the junction left unmatched. There are 15 residues in the CDR3. DNA of the CDR3: TGTGCCAGCAGTTTACCGGGACAGTATGGCAATGAGCAGTTCTTC. This translates into CASSLPGQYGNEQFF.

This clonotype was counted a few times. The V call is TRBV2, the J call TRBJ2-7, with D uncertain. The germline V gene encodes CDR1 SNHLY and CDR2 FYNNEI. V lost 6 bases and J 3 bases, leaving 6 bases between the germline ends. This CDR3 has 11 residues. For the CDR3, the DNA is TGTGCCAGCAGAGAAATCTACGAGCAGTACTTC. As protein: CASREIYEQYF.

This clonotype was seen at least ten times. The chain couples TRBV7-2 to TRBJ1-1; no reliable D call. The germline CDR1 and CDR2 sequences are SGHTA and FQGNSA. The CDR3 length is 14 residues. The ends were cut back, 4 bases at V and 0 bases at J, with 9 bases in the middle. The CDR3 coding sequence is TGTGCCAGCAGCTCCGGTACAGTGAACACTGAAGCTTTCTTT. Translated: CASSSGTVNTEAFF.

The chain couples TRBV20-1 to TRBJ1-5; D unresolved. The CDR3 contains 13 residues. Germline V lookup: CDR1 DFQATT, CDR2 SNEGSKA (reference sequence). V was trimmed by 6 bases and J by 6 bases, leaving 15 bases between them. Here the CDR3 reads CSAQHRGAQPQHF. CDR3 nucleotides: TGCAGTGCCCAGCACAGAGGCGCTCAGCCCCAGCATTTT.

This clonotype came up a few times. The chain is built from TRBV6-5 and TRBJ2-3; TRBD2 matches at 15 bases. This CDR3 is built from 18 residues. With 5 bases clipped from V and 1 base from J, the junction kept 7 bases outside the gene matches. Germline CDR1 and CDR2: MNHEY and SVGAGI. The CDR3 nucleotides read TGTGCCAGCAGTCGGACTAGCGGGGGGGTTTTGGGCACAGATACGCAGTATTTT. Translating it yields CASSRTSGGVLGTDTQYF.

In its sample, this clonotype was seen many times. This rearrangement joins TRBV7-8 to TRBJ2-2, with D unresolved. Looked up from germline, CDR1 is SGHVS and CDR2 is FQNEAQ. V was cut by 1 base and J by 0 bases, with 3 bases left in between. The CDR3 totals 14 residues. The CDR3 DNA reads TGTGCCAGCAGCTTAGAGGCGAACACCGGGGAGCTGTTTTTT. This gives the protein CASSLEANTGELFF.

CDR3 nucleotide sequence: TGCGCCAGCAGCCAAGAACCGCCGACAGCAACTAATGAAAAACTGTTTTTT. Residues: CASSQEPPTATNEKLFF. This chain connects TRBV4-3 to TRBJ1-4, with TRBD1 as a possible D gene (5 bases). This CDR3 is 17 amino acids long. The germline V and J ends were trimmed by 0 bases and 0 bases, with 11 bases remaining between them. CDR1 is LGHNA and CDR2 is YSLEER in the germline V gene.

In this sample, this clonotype turned up a few times. One end of the junction is discordant with germline, which a read error may explain. Written as DNA, the CDR3 is TGTGCCACCAGCAGAGGCGGGACTTCCTATGGCTACATCTTC. It is translated as CATSRGGTSYGYIF. The chain is built from TRBV15 and TRBJ1-2, with D maybe TRBD1 (5 bases). From germline, CDR1 is LNHNV and CDR2 YYDKDF (reference sequence). The CDR3 spans 14 residues. Together with reference TRBV15 and TRBJ1-2, the CDR3 gives the full variable domain: DAMVIQNPRYQVTQFGKPVTLSCSQTLNHNVMYWYQQKSSQAPKLLFHYYDKDFNNEADTPDNFQSRRPNTSFCFLDIRSPGLGDTAMYLCATSRGGTSYGYIFGSGTRLTVV.

Ten or more counts support this clonotype. This chain uses TRBV7-2 with TRBJ2-1; TRBD2 matches 8 bases. V shed 1 base, J shed 0 bases, and the junction held 8 bases outside the gene matches. The V gene's germline CDR1 is SGHTA and CDR2 FQGNSA. This CDR3 has 18 amino acids. The CDR3 is CASSLGYGGGSSYNEQFF. The CDR3 nucleotides are TGTGCCAGCAGCTTAGGTTACGGCGGGGGGAGCTCCTACAATGAGCAGTTCTTC.

This clonotype has at least ten counts. This chain links TRBV4-2 with TRBJ2-2; D may match TRBD1 or TRBD2 (5 bases each). Germline values: CDR1 LGHNA, CDR2 YNFKEQ. The CDR3 has 15 residues. The ends were cut back, 4 bases at V and 0 bases at J, with 9 bases in the middle. The CDR3 spells CASSLGPTNTGELFF. Written as DNA, the CDR3 is TGTGCCAGCAGCCTGGGACCGACGAACACCGGGGAGCTGTTTTTT.

This clonotype was found many times. The chain carries TRBV12-3 or TRBV12-4 and TRBJ2-7; tentative D call: TRBD1 (6 bases). The CDR3 extends over 14 amino acids. V dropped 5 bases and J dropped 0 bases, with 11 bases sitting between them. The CDR3 bases are TGTGCCAGCAGTCCCAGGGGTACCTCCTACGAGCAGTACTTC. It codes for CASSPRGTSYEQYF.

This clonotype was counted at least ten times. The gene calls are TRBV10-3 and TRBJ1-5; no definite D call. Trimming pared 4 bases from V and 7 bases from J, leaving 14 bases between. The CDR3 spans 14 residues. Per the germline V gene, CDR1 is ENHRY and CDR2 is SYGVKD. In nucleotides, the CDR3 is TGTGCCATCAGTGTGGTTGGGTCCGAACAGCCCCAGCATTTT. This gives the protein CAISVVGSEQPQHF.